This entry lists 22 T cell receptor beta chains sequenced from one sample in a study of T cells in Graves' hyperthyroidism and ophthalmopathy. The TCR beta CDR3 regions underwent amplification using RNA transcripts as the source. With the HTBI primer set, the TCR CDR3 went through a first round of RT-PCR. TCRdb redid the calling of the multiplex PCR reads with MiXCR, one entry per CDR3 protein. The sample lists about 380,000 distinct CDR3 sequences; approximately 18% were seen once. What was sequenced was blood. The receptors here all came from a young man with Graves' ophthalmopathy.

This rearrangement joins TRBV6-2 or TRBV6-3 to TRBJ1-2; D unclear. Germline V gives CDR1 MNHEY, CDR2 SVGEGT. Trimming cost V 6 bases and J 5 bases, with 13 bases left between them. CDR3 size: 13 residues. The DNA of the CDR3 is TGTGCCAGCAGAGGTCCTAATGGATATGGCTACACCTTC. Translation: CASRGPNGYGYTF.

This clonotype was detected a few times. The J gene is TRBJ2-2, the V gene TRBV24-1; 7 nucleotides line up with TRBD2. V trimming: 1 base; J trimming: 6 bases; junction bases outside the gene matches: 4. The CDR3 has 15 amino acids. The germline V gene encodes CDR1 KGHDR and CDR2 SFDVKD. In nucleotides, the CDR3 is TGTGCCACCAGTGATTTTGGGGGGGGGGCCGGGGAGCTGTTTTTT. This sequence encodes CATSDFGGGAGELFF.

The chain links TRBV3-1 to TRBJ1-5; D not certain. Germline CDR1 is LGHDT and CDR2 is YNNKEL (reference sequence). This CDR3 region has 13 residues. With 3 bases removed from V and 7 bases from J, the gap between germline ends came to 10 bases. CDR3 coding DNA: TGTGCCAGCAGCCAGGAGGGTACGCAGCCCCAGCATTTT. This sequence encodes CASSQEGTQPQHF.

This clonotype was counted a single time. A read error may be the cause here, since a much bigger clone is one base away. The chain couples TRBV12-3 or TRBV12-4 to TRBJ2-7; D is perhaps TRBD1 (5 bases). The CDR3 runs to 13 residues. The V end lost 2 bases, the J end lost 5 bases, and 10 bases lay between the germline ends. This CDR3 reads CASSLFREDEQYF. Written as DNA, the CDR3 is TGTGCCAGCAGTTTATTCAGGGAAGACGAGCAGTACTTC.

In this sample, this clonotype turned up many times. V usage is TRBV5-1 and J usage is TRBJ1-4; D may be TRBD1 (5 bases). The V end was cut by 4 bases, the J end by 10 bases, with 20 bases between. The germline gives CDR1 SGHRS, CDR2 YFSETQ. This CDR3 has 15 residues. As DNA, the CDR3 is TGCGCCAGCAGCGAAGAGCCGGGGGGGGATGGAAAACTGTTTTTT. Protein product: CASSEEPGGDGKLFF.

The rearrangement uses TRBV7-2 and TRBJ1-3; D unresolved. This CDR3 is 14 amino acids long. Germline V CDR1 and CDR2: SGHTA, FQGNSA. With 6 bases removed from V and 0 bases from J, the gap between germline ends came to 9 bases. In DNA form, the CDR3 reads TGTGCCAGCAGGGAACGCAGCTCTGGAAACACCATATATTTT. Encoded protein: CASRERSSGNTIYF.

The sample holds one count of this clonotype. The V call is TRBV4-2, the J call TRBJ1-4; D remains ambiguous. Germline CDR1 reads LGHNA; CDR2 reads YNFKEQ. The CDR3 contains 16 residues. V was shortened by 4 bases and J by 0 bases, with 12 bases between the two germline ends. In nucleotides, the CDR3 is TGTGCCAGCAGCCCCCTCGCGAAGGCAACTAATGAAAAACTGTTTTTT. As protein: CASSPLAKATNEKLFF.

CDR3 in amino acids: CASSFGTGATYNSPLHF. CDR3 nucleotides: TGTGCCAGCAGTTTCGGTACAGGGGCCACCTATAATTCACCCCTCCACTTT. The rearrangement links TRBV12-3 or TRBV12-4 to TRBJ1-6; 7 nucleotides line up with TRBD1. J lost 2 bases, V lost 3 bases, and 7 bases had no gene match. The CDR3 has 17 amino acids.

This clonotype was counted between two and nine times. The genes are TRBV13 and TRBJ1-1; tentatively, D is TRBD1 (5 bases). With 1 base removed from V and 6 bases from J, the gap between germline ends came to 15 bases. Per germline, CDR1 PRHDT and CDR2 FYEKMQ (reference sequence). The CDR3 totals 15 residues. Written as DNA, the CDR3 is TGTGCCAGCAGCTTAGTATGGGACGGTCAATCTGAAGCTTTCTTT. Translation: CASSLVWDGQSEAFF.

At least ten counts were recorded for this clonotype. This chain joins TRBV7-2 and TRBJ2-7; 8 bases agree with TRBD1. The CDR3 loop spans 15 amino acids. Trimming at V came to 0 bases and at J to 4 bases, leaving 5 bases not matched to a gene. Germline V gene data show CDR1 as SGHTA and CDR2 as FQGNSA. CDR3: CASSLAAGTGYEQYF. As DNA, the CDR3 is TGTGCCAGCAGCTTAGCGGCAGGGACAGGATACGAGCAGTACTTC.

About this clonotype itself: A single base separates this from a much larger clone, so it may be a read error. The CDR3 spells CASSHLREAFF. The DNA for the CDR3 is TGTGCCAGCAGTCACTTGCGTGAAGCTTTCTTT. The V and J genes are TRBV6-5 and TRBJ1-1; no clear D. CDR1 and CDR2 from the germline V gene are MNHEY and SVGAGI. Trimming left V 5 bases short and J 7 bases short, with 8 bases between. CDR3 size: 11 residues.

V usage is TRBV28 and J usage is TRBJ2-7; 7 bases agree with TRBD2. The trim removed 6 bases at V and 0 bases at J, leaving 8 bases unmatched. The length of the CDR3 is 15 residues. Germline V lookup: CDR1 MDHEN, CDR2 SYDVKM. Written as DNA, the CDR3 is TGTGCCAGCAGGGGTGGGGGGGGTCGCTCCTACGAGCAGTACTTC. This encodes CASRGGGGRSYEQYF.

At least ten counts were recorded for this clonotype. The CDR3 sequence: CASSRTGLNYGYTF. CDR3 DNA sequence: TGTGCCAGCAGCAGGACAGGCCTTAACTATGGCTACACCTTC. The genes are TRBV2 and TRBJ1-2, with 7 bases that match TRBD1. The CDR3 contains 14 residues. The trim removed 6 bases at V and 1 base at J, leaving 5 bases unmatched. Germline loops: CDR1 SNHLY, CDR2 FYNNEI. Filled out from reference TRBV2 and TRBJ1-2, the complete variable domain reads EPEVTQTPSHQVTQMGQEVILRCVPISNHLYFYWYRQILGQKVEFLVSFYNNEISEKSEIFDDQFSVERPDGSNFTLKIRSTKLEDSAMYFCASSRTGLNYGYTFGSGTRLTVV.

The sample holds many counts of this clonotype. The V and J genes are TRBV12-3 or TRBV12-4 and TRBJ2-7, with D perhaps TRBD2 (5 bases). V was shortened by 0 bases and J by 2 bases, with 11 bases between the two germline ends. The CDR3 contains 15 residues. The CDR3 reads CASSLALAKTYEQYF. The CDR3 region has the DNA TGTGCCAGCAGTTTAGCCCTAGCAAAAACCTACGAGCAGTACTTC.

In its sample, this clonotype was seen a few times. The CDR3 region is CASSFRDRETQYF. The CDR3 bases are TGTGCCAGCAGCTTCCGGGACAGGGAGACCCAGTACTTC. The rearrangement joins TRBV5-6 to TRBJ2-5; 8 nucleotides align to TRBD1. Germline trimming cut 2 bases from V and 5 bases from J; bases unmatched to any gene: 2. The CDR3 spans 13 residues. Germline lookup yields CDR1 SGHDT and CDR2 YYEEEE.

CDR3: CASSSSVAGSETQYF. CDR3 sequence (DNA): TGTGCCAGCAGTTCCTCCGTTGCGGGGTCAGAGACCCAGTACTTC. V and J are TRBV28 and TRBJ2-5; D is perhaps TRBD2 (6 bases). The CDR3 runs to 15 residues. From germline, CDR1 is MDHEN and CDR2 SYDVKM. Trimming pared 4 bases from V and 4 bases from J, leaving 16 bases between.

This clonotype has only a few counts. The CDR3 nucleotides read TGCGCCAGCAGCTGGCGGGGGGGCACAGATACGCAGTATTTT. It encodes CASSWRGGTDTQYF. This rearrangement joins TRBV5-1 to TRBJ2-3; 8 bases agree with TRBD2. Germline CDR1 is SGHRS and CDR2 is YFSETQ. The CDR3 runs to 14 residues. After removal of 3 bases from V and 1 base from J, the junction contained 1 base not matched to a gene. The full variable domain, its missing parts supplied by reference TRBV5-1 and TRBJ2-3, is KAGVTQTPRYLIKTRGQQVTLSCSPISGHRSVSWYQQTPGQGLQFLFEYFSETQRNKGNFPGRFSGRQFSNSRSEMNVSTLELGDSALYLCASSWRGGTDTQYFGPGTRLTVL.

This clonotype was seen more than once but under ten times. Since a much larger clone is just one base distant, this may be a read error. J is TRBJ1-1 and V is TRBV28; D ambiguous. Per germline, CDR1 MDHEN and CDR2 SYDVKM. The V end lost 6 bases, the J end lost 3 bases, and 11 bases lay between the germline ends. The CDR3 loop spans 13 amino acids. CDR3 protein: CASRLVRDTEAFF. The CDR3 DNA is TGTGCCAGCAGACTCGTTAGGGACACTGAAGCTTTCTTT.

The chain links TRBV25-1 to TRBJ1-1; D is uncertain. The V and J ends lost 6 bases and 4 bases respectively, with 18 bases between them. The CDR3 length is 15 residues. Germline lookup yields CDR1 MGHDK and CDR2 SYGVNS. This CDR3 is CASSPWLGDPTEAFF. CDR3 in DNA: TGTGCCAGCAGCCCCTGGTTGGGTGACCCCACTGAAGCTTTCTTT.

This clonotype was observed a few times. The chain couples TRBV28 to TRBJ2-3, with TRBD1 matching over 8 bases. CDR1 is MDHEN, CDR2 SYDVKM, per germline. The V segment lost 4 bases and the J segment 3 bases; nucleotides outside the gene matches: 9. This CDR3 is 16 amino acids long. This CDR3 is CASSSPGGGLTDTQYF. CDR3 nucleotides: TGTGCCAGCAGTTCTCCAGGGGGCGGGTTGACAGATACGCAGTATTTT.

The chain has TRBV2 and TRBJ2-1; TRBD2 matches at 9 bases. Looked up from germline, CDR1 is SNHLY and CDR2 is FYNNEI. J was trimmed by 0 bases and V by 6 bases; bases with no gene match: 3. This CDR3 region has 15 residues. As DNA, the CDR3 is TGTGCCAGCAGAACGCGGGAGGGCTCCTACAATGAGCAGTTCTTC. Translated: CASRTREGSYNEQFF.

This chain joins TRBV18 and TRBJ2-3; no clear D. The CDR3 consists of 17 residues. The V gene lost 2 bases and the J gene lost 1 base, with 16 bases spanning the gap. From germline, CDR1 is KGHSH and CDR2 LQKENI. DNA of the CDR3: TGTGCCAGCTCACCATTGGGGAACCGCATCGGCACAGATACGCAGTATTTT. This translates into CASSPLGNRIGTDTQYF.